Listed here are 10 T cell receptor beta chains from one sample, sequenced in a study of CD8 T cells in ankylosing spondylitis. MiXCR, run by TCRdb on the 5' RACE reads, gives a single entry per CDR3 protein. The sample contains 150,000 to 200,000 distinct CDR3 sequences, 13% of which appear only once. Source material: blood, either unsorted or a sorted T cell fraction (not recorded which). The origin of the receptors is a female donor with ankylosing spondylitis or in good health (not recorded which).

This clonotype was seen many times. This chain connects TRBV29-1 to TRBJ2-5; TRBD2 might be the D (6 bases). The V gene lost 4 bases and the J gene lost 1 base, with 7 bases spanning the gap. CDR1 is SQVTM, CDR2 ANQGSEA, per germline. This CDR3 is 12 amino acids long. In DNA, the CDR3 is TGCAGCGTTGCAGCGGGCCAAGAGACCCAGTACTTC. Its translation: CSVAAGQETQYF.

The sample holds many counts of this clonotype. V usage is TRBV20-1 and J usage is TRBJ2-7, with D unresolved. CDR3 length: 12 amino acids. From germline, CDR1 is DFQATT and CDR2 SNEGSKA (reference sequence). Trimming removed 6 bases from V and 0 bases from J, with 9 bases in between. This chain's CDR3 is CSALIGSYEQYF. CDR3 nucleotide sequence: TGCAGTGCGTTAATAGGCTCCTACGAGCAGTACTTC.

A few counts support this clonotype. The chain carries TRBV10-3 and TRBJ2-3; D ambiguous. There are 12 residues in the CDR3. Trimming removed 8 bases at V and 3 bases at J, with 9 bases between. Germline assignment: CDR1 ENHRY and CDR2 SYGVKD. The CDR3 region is CAIADQTDTQYF. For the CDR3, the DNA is TGTGCCATCGCCGACCAGACAGATACGCAGTATTTT.

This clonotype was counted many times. The CDR3 loop reads CASSTGTIHGYTF. The CDR3 DNA sequence: TGTGCCAGCAGTACCGGGACCATCCATGGCTACACCTTC. V is TRBV12-3 or TRBV12-4 and J is TRBJ1-2, with a possible D match to TRBD1 (5 bases). The CDR3 covers 13 residues. V was pared by 5 bases and J by 6 bases, with 13 bases between.

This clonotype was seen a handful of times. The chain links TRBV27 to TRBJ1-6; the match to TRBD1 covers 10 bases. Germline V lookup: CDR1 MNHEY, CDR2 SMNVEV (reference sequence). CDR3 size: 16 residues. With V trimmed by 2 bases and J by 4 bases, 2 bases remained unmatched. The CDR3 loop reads CASSLDRGPYNSPLHF. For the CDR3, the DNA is TGTGCCAGCAGTTTAGACAGGGGGCCATATAATTCACCCCTCCACTTT.

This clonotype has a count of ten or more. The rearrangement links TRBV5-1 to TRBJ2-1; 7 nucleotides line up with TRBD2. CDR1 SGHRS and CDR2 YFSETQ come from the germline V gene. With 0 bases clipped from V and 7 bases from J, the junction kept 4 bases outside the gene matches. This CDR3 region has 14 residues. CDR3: CASSLVLAANEQFF. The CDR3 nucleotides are TGCGCCAGCAGCTTGGTGCTAGCGGCAAATGAGCAGTTCTTC.

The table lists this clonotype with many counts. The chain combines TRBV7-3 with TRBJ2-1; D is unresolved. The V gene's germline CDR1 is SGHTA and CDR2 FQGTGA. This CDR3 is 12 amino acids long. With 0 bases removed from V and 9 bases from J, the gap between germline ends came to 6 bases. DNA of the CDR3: TGTGCCAGCAGCTTAACCCTAGGTGAGCAGTTCTTC. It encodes CASSLTLGEQFF.

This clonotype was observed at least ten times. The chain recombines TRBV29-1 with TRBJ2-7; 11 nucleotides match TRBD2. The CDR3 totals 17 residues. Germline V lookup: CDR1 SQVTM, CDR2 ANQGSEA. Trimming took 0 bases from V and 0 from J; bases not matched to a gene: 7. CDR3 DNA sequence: TGCAGCGTTGAAGAACCCCAACTAGCGGGGGACTCCTACGAGCAGTACTTC. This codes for CSVEEPQLAGDSYEQYF.

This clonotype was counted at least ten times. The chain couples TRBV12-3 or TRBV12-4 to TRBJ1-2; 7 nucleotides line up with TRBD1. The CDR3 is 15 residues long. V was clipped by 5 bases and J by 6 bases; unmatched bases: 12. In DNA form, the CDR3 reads TGTGCCAGCAGTCCCCGGGACAGCTTGAATGATGGCTACACCTTC. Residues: CASSPRDSLNDGYTF.

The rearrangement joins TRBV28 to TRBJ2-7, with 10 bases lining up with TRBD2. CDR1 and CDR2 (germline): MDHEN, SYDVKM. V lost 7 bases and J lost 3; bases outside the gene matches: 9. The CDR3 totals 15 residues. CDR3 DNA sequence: TGTGCCAGCAATTTTCCTAGCGGGAGTCTCTACGAGCAGTACTTC. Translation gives CASNFPSGSLYEQYF.